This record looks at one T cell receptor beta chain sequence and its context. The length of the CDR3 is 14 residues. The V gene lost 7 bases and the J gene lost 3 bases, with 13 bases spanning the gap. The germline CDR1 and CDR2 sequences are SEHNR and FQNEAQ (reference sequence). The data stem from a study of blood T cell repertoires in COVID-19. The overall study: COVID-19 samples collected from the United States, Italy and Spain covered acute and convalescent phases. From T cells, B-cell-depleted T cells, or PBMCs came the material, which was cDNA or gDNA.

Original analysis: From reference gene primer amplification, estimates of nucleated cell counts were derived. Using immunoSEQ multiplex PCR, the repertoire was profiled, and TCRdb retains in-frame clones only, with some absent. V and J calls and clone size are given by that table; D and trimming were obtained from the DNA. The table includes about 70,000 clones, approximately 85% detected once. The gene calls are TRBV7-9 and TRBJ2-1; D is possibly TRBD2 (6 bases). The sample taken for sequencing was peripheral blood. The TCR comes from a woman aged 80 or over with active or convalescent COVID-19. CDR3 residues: CASNGGSGYNEQFF. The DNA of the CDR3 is TGTGCCAGCAACGGCGGTAGCGGCTACAATGAGCAGTTCTTC. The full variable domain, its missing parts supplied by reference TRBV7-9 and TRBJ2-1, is DTGVSQNPRHKITKRGQNVTFRCDPISEHNRLYWYRQTLGQGPEFLTYFQNEAQLEKSRLLSDRFSAERPKGSFSTLEIQRTEQGDSAMYLCASNGGSGYNEQFFGPGTRLTVL.